One and the same sample provided the 25 T cell receptor beta chains below, sequenced in a study of molecular identifiers for immune sequencing clone quantification. One entry per CDR3 protein, called by TCRdb with MiXCR from the PCR reads. Found here are around 94,000 distinct CDR3 sequences, about 35% of them singletons; the top ten hold 9% to 10%. Input material: naive CD8+ T cells from blood, with Jurkat cell RNA spiked in. As for subset: FACS-sorted CD8+CD4-CCR7+CD45RA+ naive T cells. The receptors come from a human donor in good health. Some libraries in this study had Jurkat cell RNA spiked in.

Many counts were recorded for this clonotype. At one boundary the junction diverges from the germline segment, which might be a read error. The chain joins TRBV6-5 to TRBJ1-4; no firm D call. Germline V lookup: CDR1 MNHEY, CDR2 SVGAGI. The CDR3 length is 11 residues. The CDR3, as DNA: TGTGCCAGCAGTGACGGGAGCCGTACTTCTTTT. Its protein is CASSDGSRTSF.

Only a few counts were recorded for this clonotype. The chain carries TRBV9 and TRBJ2-7; 10 positions match TRBD1. The germline gives CDR1 SGDLS, CDR2 YYNGEE. With 4 bases clipped from V and 4 bases from J, the junction kept 8 bases outside the gene matches. The CDR3 spans 15 residues. CDR3 amino acids: CASSQTGTGVYEQYF. The CDR3 DNA sequence: TGTGCCAGCAGCCAAACCGGGACAGGGGTTTACGAGCAGTACTTC.

The chain has TRBV25-1 and TRBJ1-5; D is possibly TRBD1 (6 bases). Germline values: CDR1 MGHDK, CDR2 SYGVNS. CDR3 length: 14 amino acids. The germline V and J ends were trimmed by 10 bases and 2 bases, with 15 bases remaining between them. The CDR3 loop is CATSPRGGNQPQHF. The CDR3 bases are TGTGCCACCTCGCCCAGGGGTGGCAATCAGCCCCAGCATTTT. The full variable domain, in which reference TRBV25-1 and TRBJ1-5 provide the parts outside the CDR3, is EADIYQTPRYLVIGTGKKITLECSQTMGHDKMYWYQQDPGMELHLIHYSYGVNSTEKGDLSSESTVSRIRTEHFPLTLESARPSHTSQYLCATSPRGGNQPQHFGDGTRLSIL.

The chain uses TRBV3-1 and TRBJ2-7, with TRBD1 matching 8 bases. The CDR3 has 16 amino acids. Germline loops: CDR1 LGHDT, CDR2 YNNKEL (reference sequence). The junction had 10 bases not matched to a gene; V was cut back by 4 bases and J by 2 bases. CDR3: CASSPDRDRLPYEQYF. DNA for the CDR3: TGTGCCAGCAGCCCGGACAGGGACAGGTTGCCCTACGAGCAGTACTTC.

This clonotype was seen at least ten times. The gene calls are TRBV4-3 and TRBJ2-7; TRBD2 is a possible D gene (5 bases). The CDR3 extends over 13 amino acids. V was clipped by 0 bases and J by 6 bases, with 9 bases between them. The V gene's germline CDR1 is LGHNA and CDR2 YSLEER. CDR3 DNA sequence: TGCGCCAGCAGCCAAGAGGCCGGGGTCGAGCAGTACTTC. Its protein product is CASSQEAGVEQYF.

This clonotype was observed a single time. The chain joins TRBV20-1 to TRBJ1-4; D may be TRBD1 (6 bases). Trimming shortened V by 5 bases and J by 6 bases, and 25 bases separated the two germline ends. This CDR3 is built from 17 residues. Per the germline V gene, CDR1 is DFQATT and CDR2 is SNEGSKA (reference sequence). For the CDR3, the DNA is TGCAGTGCTGTGGAGGGTGGGGGCGTGGGGGATGATGAAAAACTGTTTTTT. It is translated as CSAVEGGGVGDDEKLFF.

This clonotype has a handful of counts. With a much larger clone just one base away, this may be a read error. The chain joins TRBV2 to TRBJ1-5; D ambiguous. The CDR3 covers 14 residues. Trimming took 8 bases from V and 2 from J, leaving 13 bases between them. Germline V gives CDR1 SNHLY, CDR2 FYNNEI. This chain's CDR3 is CASCVGGGNQPQHF. The CDR3, as DNA: TGTGCCAGCTGTGTGGGAGGAGGCAATCAGCCCCAGCATTTT.

A word on this clonotype: Lacking the conserved final phenylalanine or tryptophan, this CDR3 likely reflects a read error. The chain joins TRBV27 to TRBJ2-2; unclear D gene. The CDR3 runs to 12 residues. V lost 5 bases and J 2 bases, leaving 3 bases between the germline ends. Germline V lookup: CDR1 MNHEY, CDR2 SMNVEV (reference sequence). This CDR3 reads CASSPNTGELFI. CDR3 in DNA: TGTGCCAGCAGTCCAAACACCGGGGAGCTGTTTATT.

The chain uses TRBV2 and TRBJ2-6; TRBD1 matches at 7 bases. The CDR3 length is 17 residues. V dropped 7 bases and J dropped 4; count of bases not matched to a gene: 13. CDR1 SNHLY and CDR2 FYNNEI come from the germline V gene. The CDR3 DNA is TGTGCCAGCACCAAGGAAGGTACAGGGGTCGGGGCCAACGTCCTGACTTTC. Translated: CASTKEGTGVGANVLTF.

The chain is built from TRBV20-1 and TRBJ2-2, with a weak D call TRBD2 (6 bases). The CDR3 runs 18 residues. Trimming removed 6 bases from V and 7 bases from J, with 30 bases in between. Germline CDR1 reads DFQATT; CDR2 reads SNEGSKA (reference sequence). CDR3 region: CSANPLREPPPIGGELFF. The CDR3 nucleotides read TGCAGTGCAAACCCCTTACGGGAGCCCCCACCGATTGGCGGGGAGCTGTTTTTT.

This chain uses TRBV7-3 with TRBJ1-2; a possible D gene is TRBD1 (6 bases). This CDR3 contains 15 residues. Germline V CDR1 and CDR2: SGHTA, FQGTGA. The V and J ends lost 5 bases and 4 bases respectively, with 17 bases between them. This CDR3 reads CASSLDGGPSYGYTF. As DNA, the CDR3 is TGTGCCAGCAGCCTCGACGGGGGGCCTAGCTATGGCTACACCTTC. Together with reference TRBV7-3 and TRBJ1-2, the CDR3 gives the full variable domain: GAGVSQTPSNKVTEKGKYVELRCDPISGHTALYWYRQSLGQGPEFLIYFQGTGAADDSGLPNDRFFAVRPEGSVSTLKIQRTERGDSAVYLCASSLDGGPSYGYTFGSGTRLTVV.

This sequence joins TRBV5-3 and TRBJ2-6; TRBD2 is a possible D gene (6 bases). TRBV5-3 is an ORF; its function is uncertain. There are 15 residues in the CDR3. Trimming stripped 8 bases from V and 4 bases from J, with 16 bases between. The CDR3 is CASTFGGSGANVLTF. The CDR3 region has the DNA TGTGCCAGCACCTTTGGAGGGTCCGGGGCCAACGTCCTGACTTTC.

This clonotype came up once. A much larger clone is a single base away; this may be a read error. The chain uses TRBV29-1 and TRBJ2-5; possibly TRBD1 or TRBD2 for D (5 bases each). The germline gives CDR1 SQVTM, CDR2 ANQGSEA. CDR3 size: 14 residues. Here the CDR3 DNA reads TGCAGCGTTGAAGATTTGGGGGACGGAGAGACCCAGAACTTC. Its translation is CSVEDLGDGETQNF.

This clonotype has a single count. A read error is possible here, since a much larger clone lies one base away. The conserved closing phenylalanine or tryptophan is absent in this CDR3, likely reflecting a read error. The V and J genes are TRBV29-1 and TRBJ2-7; possibly TRBD1 or TRBD2 for D (5 bases each). CDR1 is SQVTM and CDR2 is ANQGSEA in the germline V gene. This CDR3 has 15 residues. V was clipped by 2 bases and J by 4 bases, with 18 bases between them. The CDR3 sequence: CSVEFSGTADYEQYY. The CDR3 DNA sequence: TGCAGCGTTGAATTTTCTGGGACGGCCGATTACGAGCAGTACTAC.

Concerning this clonotype: A read error may account for a junction end that differs from germline. The chain joins TRBV9 to TRBJ1-5; TRBD1 might be the D (5 bases). Germline CDR1 is SGDLS and CDR2 is YYNGEE. The CDR3 has 14 residues. CDR3 region: CAGSVGASNQPQHF. CDR3 bases: TGTGCCGGCAGCGTAGGGGCCAGCAATCAGCCCCAGCATTTT. The full variable domain, completed using reference TRBV9 and TRBJ1-5, is DSGVTQTPKHLITATGQRVTLRCSPRSGDLSVYWYQQSLDQGLQFLIQYYNGEERAKGNILERFSAQQFPDLHSELNLSSLELGDSALYFCAGSVGASNQPQHFGDGTRLSIL.

The genes are TRBV9 and TRBJ2-5, with D maybe TRBD2 (5 bases). The germline V gene encodes CDR1 SGDLS and CDR2 YYNGEE. The CDR3 totals 14 residues. Trimming left V 4 bases short and J 0 bases short, with 10 bases between. CDR3 DNA: TGTGCCAGCAGCCCCACGGGGTACCAAGAGACCCAGTACTTC. The encoded protein is CASSPTGYQETQYF.

This clonotype was counted a few times. V is TRBV7-3 and J is TRBJ2-1; the D gene is possibly TRBD2 (5 bases). Per germline, CDR1 SGHTA and CDR2 FQGTGA. The CDR3 length is 15 residues. Trimming removed 0 bases from V and 5 bases from J, with 11 bases in between. For the CDR3, the DNA is TGTGCCAGCAGCTTAACTTACGGGATGCACAATGAGCAGTTCTTC. Translation gives CASSLTYGMHNEQFF.

This clonotype was observed a few times. The rearrangement uses TRBV3-1 and TRBJ1-5; TRBD1 might be the D (6 bases). This CDR3 is 16 amino acids long. Trimming took off 4 bases at V and 4 bases at J, with 17 bases between the two ends. Germline CDR1 LGHDT, CDR2 YNNKEL (reference sequence). CDR3 amino acids: CASSRGTGTNNQPQHF. DNA for the CDR3: TGTGCCAGCAGCCGCGGAACCGGGACAAATAATCAGCCCCAGCATTTT.

This clonotype was counted a few times. The chain uses TRBV6-6 and TRBJ1-5; D is possibly TRBD1 (5 bases). The CDR3 has 14 amino acids. Trimming removed 6 bases from V and 4 bases from J, with 13 bases in between. The V gene's germline CDR1 is MNHNY and CDR2 SVGAGI (reference sequence). The CDR3, as DNA: TGTGCCAGCAGCACAGGACCTATAAATCAGCCCCAGCATTTT. Its translation: CASSTGPINQPQHF.

In the case of this clonotype: This may arise from a read error, as a much more abundant clone is one base away. The chain links TRBV7-8 to TRBJ2-6; 10 bases agree with TRBD2. The CDR3 contains 17 residues. CDR1 and CDR2 from the germline V gene are SGHVS and FQNEAQ. CDR3 region: CASSALAGASGANVLPF. CDR3 DNA sequence: TGTGCCAGCAGCGCCCTAGCGGGAGCCTCTGGGGCCAACGTCCTGCCTTTC.

In regard to this clonotype: At one end the junction does not follow the germline gene, possibly because of a read error. The V gene is TRBV5-1, the J gene TRBJ2-7, with 8 nucleotides matching TRBD1. The germline CDR1 and CDR2 sequences are SGHRS and YFSETQ. The CDR3 is 12 residues long. The CDR3 loop is CASSGQGYGQYF. The DNA of the CDR3 is TGCGCCAGCAGTGGACAGGGCTACGGGCAGTACTTC. Full variable domain (outside the CDR3, taken from reference TRBV5-1 and TRBJ2-7): KAGVTQTPRYLIKTRGQQVTLSCSPISGHRSVSWYQQTPGQGLQFLFEYFSETQRNKGNFPGRFSGRQFSNSRSEMNVSTLELGDSALYLCASSGQGYGQYFGPGTRLTVT.

Points on this clonotype: A read error may explain this, as a much larger clone is one base away. This CDR3 fails to terminate in the conserved phenylalanine or tryptophan, so it likely reflects a read error. The chain recombines TRBV7-8 with TRBJ2-7; 10 bases match TRBD1. Germline V gives CDR1 SGHVS, CDR2 FQNEAQ. The junction had 5 bases not matched to a gene; V was cut back by 1 base and J by 2 bases. The CDR3 has 16 residues. CDR3 in amino acids: CASSLVPGQGTYEQYI. The CDR3 nucleotides are TGTGCCAGCAGCTTAGTCCCGGGACAGGGGACCTACGAGCAGTACATC.

CDR3: CASSGSSYEQYF. CDR3 coding DNA: TGTGCCAGCAGCGGCAGCTCCTACGAGCAGTACTTC. V and J are TRBV7-9 and TRBJ2-7; D ambiguous. Trimming left V 5 bases short and J 0 bases short, with 5 bases between. The CDR3 consists of 12 residues. CDR1 SEHNR and CDR2 FQNEAQ come from the germline V gene (reference sequence). Based on the CDR3 plus reference TRBV7-9 and TRBJ2-7, the full variable domain is DTGVSQNPRHKITKRGQNVTFRCDPISEHNRLYWYRQTLGQGPEFLTYFQNEAQLEKSRLLSDRFSAERPKGSFSTLEIQRTEQGDSAMYLCASSGSSYEQYFGPGTRLTVT.

Comments on this clonotype: An end of the junction differs from the germline gene, which may be a read error. The chain uses TRBV19 and TRBJ1-4, with 7 bases matching TRBD1. This CDR3 comprises 15 residues. Germline-derived CDR1 and CDR2 are LNHDA and SQIVND (reference sequence). The CDR3 DNA sequence: TGTGCCAGTAGTACCGGGACAGACACCATTGAAAAACTGATTTTT. Its translation is CASSTGTDTIEKLIF.

CDR3 in DNA: TGTGCCAGCAGTTCAGGGGTTGTTGAGACCCAGTACTTC. Amino acid sequence: CASSSGVVETQYF. This sequence joins TRBV12-3 or TRBV12-4 and TRBJ2-5, with D possibly matching TRBD1 (6 bases). The CDR3 has 13 amino acids. Deletions cut 4 bases from V and 5 bases from J, with 11 bases between.